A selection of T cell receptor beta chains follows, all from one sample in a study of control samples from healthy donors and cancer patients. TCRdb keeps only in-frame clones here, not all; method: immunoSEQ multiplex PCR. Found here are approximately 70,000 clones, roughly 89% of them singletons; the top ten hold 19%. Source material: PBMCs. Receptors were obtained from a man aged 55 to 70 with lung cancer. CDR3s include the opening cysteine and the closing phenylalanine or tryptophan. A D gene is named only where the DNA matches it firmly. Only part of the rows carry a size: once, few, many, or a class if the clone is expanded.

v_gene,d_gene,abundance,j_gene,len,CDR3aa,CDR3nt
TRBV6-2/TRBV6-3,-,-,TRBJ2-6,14,CASNPTAGANVLTF,TGTGCCAGCAACCCCACGGCTGGGGCCAACGTCCTGACTTTC
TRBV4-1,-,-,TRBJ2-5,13,CASSQDLQETQYF,TGCGCCAGCAGCCAAGATTTACAGGAGACCCAGTACTTC
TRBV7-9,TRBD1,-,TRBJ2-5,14,CASSLDRSLLTQYF,TGTGCCAGCAGTTTGGACAGGTCACTACTGACCCAGTACTTC
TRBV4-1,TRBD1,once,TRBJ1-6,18,CASSRKGTGTELNSPLHF,TGCGCCAGCAGCCGGAAGGGGACCGGGACAGAGCTTAATTCACCCCTCCACTTT
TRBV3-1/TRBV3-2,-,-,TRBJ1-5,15,CASSTRQAGGQPQHF,TGTGCCAGCAGCACCCGGCAAGCCGGGGGCCAGCCCCAGCATTTT
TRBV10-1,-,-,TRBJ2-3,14,CASSDGSFTDTQYF,TGCGCCAGCAGTGATGGGAGTTTCACAGATACGCAGTATTTT
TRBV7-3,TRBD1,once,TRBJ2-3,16,CASSLDWTGPTDTQYF,TGTGCCAGCAGCTTAGATTGGACAGGACCCACAGATACGCAGTATTTT
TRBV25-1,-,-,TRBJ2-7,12,CASRDLTYEQYF,TGTGCCAGCAGGGACCTCACCTACGAGCAGTACTTC
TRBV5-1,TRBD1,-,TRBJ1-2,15,CASSTEQGADYGYTF,TGCGCCAGCAGCACAGAACAGGGGGCAGACTATGGCTACACCTTC
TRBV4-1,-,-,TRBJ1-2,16,CASSQEKNAINYGYTF,TGCGCCAGCAGCCAAGAAAAGAACGCCATTAACTATGGCTACACCTTC
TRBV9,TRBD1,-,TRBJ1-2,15,CASSTGTGLYYGYTF,TGTGCCAGCAGCACCGGGACAGGCTTATACTATGGCTACACCTTC
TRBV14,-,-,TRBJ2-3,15,CASSHRDGSTDTQYF,TGTGCCAGCAGCCACCGGGACGGCAGCACAGATACGCAGTATTTT
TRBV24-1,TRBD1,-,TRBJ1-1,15,CATSESQGAFAEAFF,TGTGCCACCAGTGAATCACAGGGGGCTTTTGCTGAAGCTTTCTTT
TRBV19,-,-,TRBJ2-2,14,CASRAGAFTGELFF,TGTGCCAGTAGGGCGGGGGCCTTCACCGGGGAGCTGTTTTTT
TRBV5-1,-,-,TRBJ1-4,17,CASSLGRLLVSNEKLFF,TGCGCCAGCAGCTTGGGTAGGCTCCTGGTATCTAATGAAAAACTGTTTTTT
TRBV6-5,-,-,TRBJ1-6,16,CASSYSTRYHNSPLHF,TGTGCCAGCAGTTACTCGACCAGATATCATAATTCACCCCTCCACTTT
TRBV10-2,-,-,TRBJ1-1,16,CASSDTGRYMNTEAFF,TGCGCCAGCAGTGACACAGGGCGCTATATGAACACTGAAGCTTTCTTT
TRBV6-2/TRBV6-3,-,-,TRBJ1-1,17,CASSYAGPHGGAWQAFF,TGTGCCAGCAGTTACGCAGGGCCACATGGAGGGGCTTGGCAAGCTTTCTTT
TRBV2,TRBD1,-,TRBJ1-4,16,CASSRGQGATNEKLFF,TGTGCCAGCAGCCGGGGGCAGGGGGCTACTAATGAAAAACTGTTTTTT
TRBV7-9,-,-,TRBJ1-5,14,CASSPTGGDQPQHF,TGTGCCAGCAGCCCTACAGGAGGGGATCAGCCCCAGCATTTT
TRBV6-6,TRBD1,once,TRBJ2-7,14,CASKPGQDTYEQYF,TGTGCCAGCAAACCGGGACAGGACACCTACGAGCAGTACTTC
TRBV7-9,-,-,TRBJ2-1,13,CASSPIGYNEQFF,TGTGCCAGCAGCCCCATTGGGTACAATGAGCAGTTCTTC
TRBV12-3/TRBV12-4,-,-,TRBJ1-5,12,CASSNDNQPQHF,TGTGCCAGCAGTAATGACAATCAGCCCCAGCATTTT
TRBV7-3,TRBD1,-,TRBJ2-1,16,CASSQGGTGSYNEQFF,TGTGCCAGCAGCCAAGGGGGGACAGGTTCCTACAATGAGCAGTTCTTC
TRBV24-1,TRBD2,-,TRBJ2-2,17,CATSDFGGRGMAGELFF,TGTGCCACCAGTGATTTTGGGGGGAGGGGAATGGCCGGGGAGCTGTTTTTT
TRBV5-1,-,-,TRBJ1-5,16,CASSLSSGRSNQPQHF,TGCGCCAGCAGCTTGAGCAGTGGCAGATCCAATCAGCCCCAGCATTTT
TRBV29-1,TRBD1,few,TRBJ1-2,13,CSIRDRGNYGYTF,TGCAGCATCCGGGACAGGGGGAACTATGGCTACACCTTC
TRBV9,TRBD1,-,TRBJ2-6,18,CASSRTGTGTSGANVLTF,TGTGCCAGCAGCCGTACCGGGACAGGCACCTCTGGGGCCAACGTCCTGACTTTC
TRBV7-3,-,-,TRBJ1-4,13,CASSIVTGEKLFF,TGTGCCAGCAGCATCGTGACAGGAGAAAAACTGTTTTTT
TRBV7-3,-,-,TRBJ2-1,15,CASSYGSASSNEQFF,TGTGCCAGCAGTTACGGTTCTGCATCCAGCAATGAGCAGTTCTTC
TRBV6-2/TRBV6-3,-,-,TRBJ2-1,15,CASSYLQGDVTEQFF,TGTGCCAGCAGTTACCTACAAGGCGATGTCACTGAGCAGTTCTTC
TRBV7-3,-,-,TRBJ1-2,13,CASSLAGNYGYTF,TGTGCCAGCAGCTTAGCCGGGAACTATGGCTACACCTTC
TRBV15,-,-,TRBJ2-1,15,CATSSEGSSYNEQFF,TGTGCCACCAGCTCAGAGGGGAGCTCCTACAATGAGCAGTTCTTC
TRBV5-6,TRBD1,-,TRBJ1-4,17,CASSSGQGGYANEKLFF,TGTGCCAGCAGCTCCGGACAGGGAGGGTACGCTAATGAAAAACTGTTTTTT